A single sample gave rise to the 28 T cell receptor beta chains below, sequenced in a study of blood T cell repertoires in COVID-19. Assay used: immunoSEQ multiplex PCR; TCRdb lists only in-frame clones, some missing. The profile covers 150,000 to 200,000 clones, with roughly 87% appearing a single time and approximately 2.1% taken by the ten largest. The sequenced sample was PBMCs or T cells enriched from blood (not recorded which). The receptors were gathered from a woman between 25 and 40 years old who had recovered from COVID-19.

The rearrangement joins TRBV29-1 to TRBJ1-1; D unresolved. CDR1 is SQVTM, CDR2 ANQGSEA, per germline. The CDR3 is 13 amino acids. Trimming stripped 4 bases from V and 2 bases from J, with 11 bases between. The CDR3 protein is CSVGEELNTEAFF. The CDR3 DNA reads as TGCAGCGTTGGCGAAGAGCTCAACACTGAAGCTTTCTTT. The complete variable domain, with remaining parts taken from reference TRBV29-1 and TRBJ1-1, reads SAVISQKPSRDICQRGTSLTIQCQVDSQVTMMFWYRQQPGQSLTLIATANQGSEATYESGFVIDKFPISRPNLTFSTLTVSNMSPEDSSIYLCSVGEELNTEAFFGQGTRLTVV.

This rearrangement joins TRBV7-2 to TRBJ2-5; D not resolved. Germline V lookup: CDR1 SGHTA, CDR2 FQGNSA. Trimming removed 3 bases at V and 5 bases at J, with 7 bases between. The CDR3 runs 12 residues. CDR3: CASSFERETQYF. CDR3 nucleotide sequence: TGTGCCAGCAGCTTCGAGAGGGAGACCCAGTACTTC.

The V call is TRBV6-2 or TRBV6-3, the J call TRBJ2-1; 8 nucleotides agree with TRBD2. Trimming cost V 4 bases and J 6 bases; bases outside gene matches: 8. CDR3 length equals 15 residues. Germline V lookup: CDR1 MNHEY, CDR2 SVGEGT. The CDR3 DNA reads TGTGCCAGCAGTTCTATGAGGACTAGCACCAATGAGCAGTTCTTC. Translated, it gives CASSSMRTSTNEQFF.

The V call is TRBV12-3 or TRBV12-4, the J call TRBJ2-5; the D is unclear. This CDR3 region has 13 residues. Deletions cut 6 bases from V and 2 bases from J, with 10 bases between. This CDR3 is CASRLGPQETQYF. In nucleotides, the CDR3 is TGTGCCAGCAGACTTGGGCCTCAAGAGACCCAGTACTTC.

V usage is TRBV10-3 and J usage is TRBJ1-5; 9 bases match TRBD1. V gave up 3 bases and J gave up 9 bases; unmatched junction bases: 12. This CDR3 region has 16 residues. Germline V gene data show CDR1 as ENHRY and CDR2 as SYGVKD. CDR3 DNA sequence: TGTGCCATCAGTGAATCCGGGACAGGGATAGGGGGGCCCCAGCATTTT. Its protein is CAISESGTGIGGPQHF.

V gene TRBV12-3 or TRBV12-4 combines with J gene TRBJ2-1; 7 bases match TRBD1. There are 12 residues in the CDR3. The V segment lost 3 bases and the J segment 10 bases; nucleotides outside the gene matches: 3. CDR3 coding DNA: TGTGCCAGCAGTTTGACAGGGAACGAGCAGTTCTTC. Amino acid sequence: CASSLTGNEQFF.

The gene calls are TRBV13 and TRBJ2-2, with D perhaps TRBD2 (5 bases). Germline V CDR1 and CDR2: PRHDT, FYEKMQ (reference sequence). The CDR3 consists of 13 residues. Trimming left V 4 bases short and J 5 bases short, with 8 bases between. In DNA, the CDR3 is TGTGCCAGCAGCTCCCCGGGGACCGGGGAGCTGTTTTTT. Its protein product is CASSSPGTGELFF. The full variable domain, in which reference TRBV13 and TRBJ2-2 provide the parts outside the CDR3, is AAGVIQSPRHLIKEKRETATLKCYPIPRHDTVYWYQQGPGQDPQFLISFYEKMQSDKGSIPDRFSAQQFSDYHSELNMSSLELGDSALYFCASSSPGTGELFFGEGSRLTVL.

This rearrangement joins TRBV19 to TRBJ2-1; D is uncertain. There are 11 residues in the CDR3. The germline V gene encodes CDR1 LNHDA and CDR2 SQIVND (reference sequence). V shed 11 bases and J shed 14 bases, with 19 bases lying between them. This CDR3 is CAGSLGLKEFF. In DNA form, the CDR3 reads TGTGCCGGATCCCTGGGCCTTAAAGAGTTCTTC.

The chain links TRBV5-3 to TRBJ1-2, with 8 bases aligning to TRBD1. TRBV5-3 is identified as an open reading frame with a role that is uncertain. There are 13 residues in the CDR3. With 5 bases clipped from V and 6 bases from J, the junction kept 6 bases outside the gene matches. The CDR3 DNA reads TGTGCCAGAAGACGGGACAGGACGAATGGCTACACCTTC. This codes for CARRRDRTNGYTF.

The chain employs TRBV2 and TRBJ1-5, with 7 bases matching TRBD1. The ends lost 8 bases at V and 2 bases at J; junction bases unmatched: 6. Germline assignment: CDR1 SNHLY and CDR2 FYNNEI. There are 14 residues in the CDR3. CDR3 protein: CASRRQGRNQPQHF. The CDR3 coding sequence is TGTGCCAGCCGTCGACAGGGCCGCAATCAGCCCCAGCATTTT.

This clone was detected a few times. The rearrangement uses TRBV7-9 and TRBJ2-7; 8 nucleotides agree with TRBD1. This CDR3 is 13 amino acids long. Germline assignment: CDR1 SEHNR and CDR2 FQNEAQ (reference sequence). J gave up 3 bases and V 4 bases, and 2 bases lay outside the gene matches. The CDR3 loop is CASSSTGGYEQYF. CDR3 nucleotides: TGTGCCAGCAGCTCTACAGGGGGCTACGAGCAGTACTTC.

V usage is TRBV6-5 and J usage is TRBJ2-3, with D hard to call. CDR1 is MNHEY and CDR2 is SVGAGI in the germline V gene. The CDR3 loop spans 13 amino acids. The ends were cut back, 8 bases at V and 1 base at J, with 10 bases in the middle. CDR3 sequence: CASRLRGTDTQYF. CDR3 in DNA: TGTGCCAGCCGCCTAAGAGGCACAGATACGCAGTATTTT.

The chain combines TRBV2 with TRBJ2-3, with 13 bases that match TRBD2. CDR1 is SNHLY, CDR2 FYNNEI, per germline. V lost 0 bases and J lost 14; bases outside the gene matches: 11. The CDR3 has 16 amino acids. The DNA for the CDR3 is TGTGCCAGCAGTGAAGCCGGACTAGCGGGAGCACAGATAGGGTATTTT. The encoded protein is CASSEAGLAGAQIGYF.

Of note for this clone: At one boundary the junction diverges from the germline segment, which might be a read error. V and J are TRBV6-1 and TRBJ1-1; weak D call: TRBD1 (5 bases). The CDR3 covers 13 residues. CDR1 is MNHNS, CDR2 SASEGT, per germline. The CDR3 reads CASSDRVKTEAFF. The CDR3 DNA reads TGTGCCAGCAGTGACAGGGTGAAAACTGAAGCTTTCTTT.

The chain uses TRBV5-1 and TRBJ1-2; 7 positions agree with TRBD1. CDR3 size: 12 residues. Germline trimming cut 1 base from V and 13 bases from J; bases unmatched to any gene: 7. Germline-derived CDR1 and CDR2 are SGHRS and YFSETQ. In DNA, the CDR3 is TGCGCCAGCAGCTTGTCGTTGGGACAGTTCACCTTC. Translating it yields CASSLSLGQFTF.

This CDR3 reads CATSQYSNQPQHF. The CDR3 DNA sequence: TGTGCCACCAGTCAGTATAGCAATCAGCCCCAGCATTTT. The rearrangement uses TRBV24-1 and TRBJ1-5; D unresolved. The V end lost 6 bases, the J end lost 0 bases, and 5 bases lay between the germline ends. The CDR3 has 13 amino acids. Germline V gene lookup returns CDR1 KGHDR and CDR2 SFDVKD.

The table lists this clone with a count of one. The CDR3 DNA is TGTGCCAGCAGCCCGGGACAGGCGAACACTGAAGCTTTCTTT. Amino acids: CASSPGQANTEAFF. V is TRBV7-9 and J is TRBJ1-1; 8 nucleotides line up with TRBD1. The CDR3 loop spans 14 amino acids. V shed 5 bases, J shed 1 base, and the junction held 3 bases outside the gene matches. Germline lookup yields CDR1 SEHNR and CDR2 FQNEAQ (reference sequence).

This chain joins TRBV27 and TRBJ1-6, with 7 positions matching TRBD1. Germline values: CDR1 MNHEY, CDR2 SMNVEV (reference sequence). The CDR3 is 14 residues long. V shed 5 bases and J 7 bases; nucleotides not matched to a gene: 5. CDR3 residues: CASSRRDRNSPLHF. CDR3 nucleotides: TGTGCCAGCAGTCGAAGGGACAGAAATTCACCCCTCCACTTT.

This clone showed up just a few times. The rearrangement uses TRBV7-9 and TRBJ1-1; 7 bases match TRBD1. Germline V gene sequence: CDR1 SEHNR, CDR2 FQNEAQ (reference sequence). J gave up 1 base and V 5 bases, and 10 bases lay outside the gene matches. CDR3 length: 16 residues. The CDR3 DNA reads as TGTGCCAGCAGCCGTTACCTGGGACAGCGGAACACTGAAGCTTTCTTT. Encoded protein: CASSRYLGQRNTEAFF. Together with reference TRBV7-9 and TRBJ1-1, the CDR3 gives the full variable domain: DTGVSQNPRHKITKRGQNVTFRCDPISEHNRLYWYRQTLGQGPEFLTYFQNEAQLEKSRLLSDRFSAERPKGSFSTLEIQRTEQGDSAMYLCASSRYLGQRNTEAFFGQGTRLTVV.

The gene calls are TRBV2 and TRBJ1-6, with D possibly being TRBD1 (6 bases). The CDR3 runs 14 residues. Per the germline V gene, CDR1 is SNHLY and CDR2 is FYNNEI. Deletions cut 6 bases from V and 10 bases from J, with 16 bases between. The CDR3 coding sequence is TGTGCCAGCAGCCAACAACACAGGGTCTCACCCCTCCACTTT. As protein: CASSQQHRVSPLHF.

This chain joins TRBV5-4 and TRBJ1-4; TRBD1 agrees at 9 bases. CDR1 and CDR2 (germline): SGHNT, YYREEE (reference sequence). V shed 2 bases and J 7 bases; nucleotides not matched to a gene: 3. CDR3 length: 14 residues. The CDR3 nucleotides are TGTGCCAGCAGCTTTAACAGGGGGCTTGAAAAACTGTTTTTT. It translates to CASSFNRGLEKLFF.

This rearrangement joins TRBV21-1 to TRBJ2-7; the table's D call, TRBD1, was not checked against the DNA. TRBV21-1 is annotated as a pseudogene. The CDR3 is 11 residues long. DNA for the CDR3: TGTGCCGCTAGGACAGGGTACGAGCAGTACTTC. It codes for CAARTGYEQYF.

The chain links TRBV12-3 or TRBV12-4 to TRBJ1-5, with unresolved D. This CDR3 has 13 amino acids. The V end lost 3 bases, the J end lost 5 bases, and 8 bases lay between the germline ends. The CDR3 here is CASSFQLDQPQHF. CDR3 bases: TGTGCCAGCAGTTTTCAGTTGGATCAGCCCCAGCATTTT.

The genes are TRBV14 and TRBJ1-4; 7 bases are shared with TRBD1. V lost 4 bases, J lost 8 bases, and 7 bases stayed unmatched. Germline CDR1 SGHDN, CDR2 FVKESK. The CDR3 extends over 14 amino acids. CDR3 region: CASSRDSLGEKLFF. The CDR3, as DNA: TGTGCCAGCAGCCGGGACAGCCTCGGGGAAAAACTGTTTTTT.

This rearrangement joins TRBV7-2 to TRBJ1-5, with D possibly matching TRBD1 (6 bases). V was trimmed by 5 bases and J by 5 bases, leaving 10 bases between them. This CDR3 has 13 amino acids. Per the germline V gene, CDR1 is SGHTA and CDR2 is FQGNSA. The CDR3 DNA sequence: TGTGCCAGCAGCACCCAGGGGTATCAGCCCCAGCATTTT. Protein sequence: CASSTQGYQPQHF.

V gene TRBV11-3 combines with J gene TRBJ2-2; 9 bases match TRBD2. Trimming removed 4 bases from V and 5 bases from J; junction bases left unmatched: 5. Per germline, CDR1 SGHNT and CDR2 YENEEA. This CDR3 has 15 amino acids. The DNA of the CDR3 is TGTGCCAGCAGCTCCTATAGCGGGGGTACCGGGGAGCTGTTTTTT. Residues: CASSSYSGGTGELFF.

The V gene is TRBV10-3, the J gene TRBJ1-4, with a weak D call TRBD1 (5 bases). Between the trimmed V and J ends, which lost 0 bases and 4 bases, there was a span of 9 bases. From germline, CDR1 is ENHRY and CDR2 SYGVKD. The CDR3 consists of 15 residues. CDR3 nucleotide sequence: TGTGCCATCAGTGAGTCGAGACAGAATAATGAAAAACTGTTTTTT. Its translation: CAISESRQNNEKLFF.

The chain is built from TRBV19 and TRBJ1-2; D gene unclear. Germline CDR1 reads LNHDA; CDR2 reads SQIVND (reference sequence). Trimming left V 5 bases short and J 7 bases short, with 17 bases between. The CDR3 has 14 amino acids. The CDR3 is CASSVKAVGSGYTF. The CDR3 bases are TGTGCCAGTAGTGTAAAGGCCGTCGGGTCTGGCTACACCTTC. Looking up the rest from reference TRBV19 and TRBJ1-2 gives the full variable domain: DGGITQSPKYLFRKEGQNVTLSCEQNLNHDAMYWYRQDPGQGLRLIYYSQIVNDFQKGDIAEGYSVSREKKESFPLTVTSAQKNPTAFYLCASSVKAVGSGYTFGSGTRLTVV.